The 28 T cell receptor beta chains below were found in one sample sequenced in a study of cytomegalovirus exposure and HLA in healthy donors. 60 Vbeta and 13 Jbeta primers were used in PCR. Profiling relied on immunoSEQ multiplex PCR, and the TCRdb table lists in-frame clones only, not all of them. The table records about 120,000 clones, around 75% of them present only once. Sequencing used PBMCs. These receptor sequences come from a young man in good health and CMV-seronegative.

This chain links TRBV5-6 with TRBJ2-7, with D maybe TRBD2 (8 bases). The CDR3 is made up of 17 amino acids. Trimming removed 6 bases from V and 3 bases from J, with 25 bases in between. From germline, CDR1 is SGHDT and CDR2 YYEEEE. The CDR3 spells CASTLTGILAGSYEQYF. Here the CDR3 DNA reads TGTGCCAGCACCCTGACAGGGATATTAGCGGGGAGCTACGAGCAGTACTTC.

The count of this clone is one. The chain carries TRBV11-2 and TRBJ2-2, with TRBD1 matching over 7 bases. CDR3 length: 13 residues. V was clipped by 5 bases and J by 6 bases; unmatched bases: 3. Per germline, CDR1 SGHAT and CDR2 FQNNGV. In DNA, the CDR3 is TGTGCCAGCAGCCAGGGGGTGGCCGGGGAGCTGTTTTTT. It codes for CASSQGVAGELFF.

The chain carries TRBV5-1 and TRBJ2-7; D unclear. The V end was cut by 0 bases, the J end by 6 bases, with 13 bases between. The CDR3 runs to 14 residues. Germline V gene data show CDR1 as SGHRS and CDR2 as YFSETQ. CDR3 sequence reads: CASSLARLQSEQYF. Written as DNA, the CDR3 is TGCGCCAGCAGCTTGGCCAGATTACAGAGCGAGCAGTACTTC.

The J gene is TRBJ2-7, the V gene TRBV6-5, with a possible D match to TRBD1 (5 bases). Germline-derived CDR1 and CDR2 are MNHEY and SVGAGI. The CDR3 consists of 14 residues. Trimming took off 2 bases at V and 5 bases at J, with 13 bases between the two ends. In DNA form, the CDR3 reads TGTGCCAGCAGTTACCAGCAGGGTACCAACGAGCAGTACTTC. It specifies CASSYQQGTNEQYF.

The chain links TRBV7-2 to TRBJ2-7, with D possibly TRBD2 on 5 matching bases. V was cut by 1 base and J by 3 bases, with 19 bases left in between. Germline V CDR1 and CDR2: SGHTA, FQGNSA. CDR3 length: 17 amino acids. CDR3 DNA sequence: TGTGCCAGCAGCTTAGGTAGATTGGGGAGAGACGGCTACGAGCAGTACTTC. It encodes CASSLGRLGRDGYEQYF.

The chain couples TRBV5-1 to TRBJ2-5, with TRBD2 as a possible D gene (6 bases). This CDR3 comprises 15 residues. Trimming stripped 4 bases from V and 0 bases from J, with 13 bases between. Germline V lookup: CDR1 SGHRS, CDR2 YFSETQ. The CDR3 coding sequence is TGCGCCAGCAGCGGCGGGGACCAGTACCAAGAGACCCAGTACTTC. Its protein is CASSGGDQYQETQYF. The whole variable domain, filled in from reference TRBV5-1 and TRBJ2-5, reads KAGVTQTPRYLIKTRGQQVTLSCSPISGHRSVSWYQQTPGQGLQFLFEYFSETQRNKGNFPGRFSGRQFSNSRSEMNVSTLELGDSALYLCASSGGDQYQETQYFGPGTRLLVL.

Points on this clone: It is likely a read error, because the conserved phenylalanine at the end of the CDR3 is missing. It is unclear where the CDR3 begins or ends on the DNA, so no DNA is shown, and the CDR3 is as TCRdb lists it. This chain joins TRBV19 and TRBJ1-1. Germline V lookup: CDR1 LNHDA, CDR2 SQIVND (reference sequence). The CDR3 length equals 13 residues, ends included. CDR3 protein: CASSIIGGQRRRV.

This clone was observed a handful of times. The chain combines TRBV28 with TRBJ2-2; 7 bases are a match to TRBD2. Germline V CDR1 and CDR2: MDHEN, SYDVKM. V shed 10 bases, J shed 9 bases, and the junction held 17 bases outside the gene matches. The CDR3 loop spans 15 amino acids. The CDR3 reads CATFSRGVVQRELFF. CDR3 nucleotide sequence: TGTGCCACCTTCTCTCGGGGGGTTGTTCAGAGGGAGCTGTTTTTT.

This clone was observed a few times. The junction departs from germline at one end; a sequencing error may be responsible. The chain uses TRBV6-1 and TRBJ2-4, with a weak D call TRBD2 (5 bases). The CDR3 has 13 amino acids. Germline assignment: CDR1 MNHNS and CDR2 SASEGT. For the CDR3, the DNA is TGTGCCAGCAGTTTTGGAGAGCGGAACAGTCAGTACTTC. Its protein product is CASSFGERNSQYF.

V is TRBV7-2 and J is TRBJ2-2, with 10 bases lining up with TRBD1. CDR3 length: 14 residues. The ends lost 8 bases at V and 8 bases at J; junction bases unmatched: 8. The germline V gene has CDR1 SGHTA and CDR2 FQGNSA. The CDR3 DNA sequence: TGTGCCAGCGGGCGGGACAGGGGAATAGGGGAGCTGTTTTTT. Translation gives CASGRDRGIGELFF.

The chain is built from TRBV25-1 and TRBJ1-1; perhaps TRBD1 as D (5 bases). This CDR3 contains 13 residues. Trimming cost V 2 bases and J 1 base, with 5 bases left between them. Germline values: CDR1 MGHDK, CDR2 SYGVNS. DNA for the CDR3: TGTGCCAGCAGTGAAGGGGCGAACACTGAAGCTTTCTTT. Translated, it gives CASSEGANTEAFF.

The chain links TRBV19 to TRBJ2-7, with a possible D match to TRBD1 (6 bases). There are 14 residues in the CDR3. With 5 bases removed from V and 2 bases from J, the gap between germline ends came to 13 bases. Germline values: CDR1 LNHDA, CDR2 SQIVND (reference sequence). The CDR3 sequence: CASSPGHGAYEQYF. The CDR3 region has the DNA TGTGCCAGTAGTCCGGGACACGGGGCCTACGAGCAGTACTTC.

The CDR3 region has the DNA TGTGCCAGCAGCTTAGCTCGGACAGGGGGCTCCGGGGAGCTGTTTTTT. Encoded protein: CASSLARTGGSGELFF. The genes are TRBV7-6 and TRBJ2-2, with 11 bases aligning to TRBD1. The length of the CDR3 is 16 residues. V gave up 0 bases and J gave up 6 bases; unmatched junction bases: 3. From germline, CDR1 is SGHVS and CDR2 FNYEAQ. Full variable domain (remainder filled in from reference TRBV7-6 and TRBJ2-2): GAGVSQSPRYKVTKRGQDVALRCDPISGHVSLYWYRQALGQGPEFLTYFNYEAQQDKSGLPNDRFSAERPEGSISTLTIQRTEQRDSAMYRCASSLARTGGSGELFFGEGSRLTVL.

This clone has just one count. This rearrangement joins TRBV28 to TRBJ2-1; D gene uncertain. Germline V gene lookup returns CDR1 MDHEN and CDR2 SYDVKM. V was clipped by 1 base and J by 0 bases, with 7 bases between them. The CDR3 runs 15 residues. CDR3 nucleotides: TGTGCCAGCAGTTTATTTAGCCACTCCTACAATGAGCAGTTCTTC. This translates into CASSLFSHSYNEQFF.

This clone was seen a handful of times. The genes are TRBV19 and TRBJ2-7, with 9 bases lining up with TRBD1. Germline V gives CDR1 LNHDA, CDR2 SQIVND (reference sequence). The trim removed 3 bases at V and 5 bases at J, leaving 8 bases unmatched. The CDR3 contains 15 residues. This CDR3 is CASSITGTGGNEQYF. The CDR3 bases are TGTGCCAGTAGTATCACCGGAACAGGGGGCAACGAGCAGTACTTC.

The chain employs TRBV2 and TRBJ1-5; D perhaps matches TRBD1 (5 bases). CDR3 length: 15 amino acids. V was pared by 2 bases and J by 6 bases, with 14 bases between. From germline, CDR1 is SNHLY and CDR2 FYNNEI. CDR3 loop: CASSEREWGGQPQHF. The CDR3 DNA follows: TGTGCCAGCAGTGAACGCGAGTGGGGGGGTCAGCCCCAGCATTTT.

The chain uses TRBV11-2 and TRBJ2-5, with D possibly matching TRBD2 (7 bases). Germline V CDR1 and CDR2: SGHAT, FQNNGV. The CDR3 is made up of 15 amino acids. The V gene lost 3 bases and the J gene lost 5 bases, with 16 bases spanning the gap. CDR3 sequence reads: CASSLDRGAGETQYF. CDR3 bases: TGTGCCAGCAGCTTGGATCGGGGGGCCGGGGAGACCCAGTACTTC.

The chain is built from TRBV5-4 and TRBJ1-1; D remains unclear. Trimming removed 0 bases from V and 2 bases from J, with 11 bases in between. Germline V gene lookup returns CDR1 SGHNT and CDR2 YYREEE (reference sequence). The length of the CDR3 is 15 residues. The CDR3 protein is CASSLANRANTEAFF. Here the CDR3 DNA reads TGTGCCAGCAGCTTGGCCAACAGAGCCAACACTGAAGCTTTCTTT.

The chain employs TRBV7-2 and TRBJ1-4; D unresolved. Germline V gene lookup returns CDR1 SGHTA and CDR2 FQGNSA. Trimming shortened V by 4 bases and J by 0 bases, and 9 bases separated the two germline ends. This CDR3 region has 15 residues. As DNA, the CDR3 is TGTGCCAGCAGCTCGAACACAGCAACTAATGAAAAACTGTTTTTT. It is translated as CASSSNTATNEKLFF.

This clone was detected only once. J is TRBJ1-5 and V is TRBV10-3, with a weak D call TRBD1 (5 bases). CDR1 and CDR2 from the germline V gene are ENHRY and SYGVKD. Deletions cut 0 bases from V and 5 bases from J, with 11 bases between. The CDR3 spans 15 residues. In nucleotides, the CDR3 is TGTGCCATCAGTGAGTCTCCCCCGGGGGATCAGCCCCAGCATTTT. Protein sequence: CAISESPPGDQPQHF.

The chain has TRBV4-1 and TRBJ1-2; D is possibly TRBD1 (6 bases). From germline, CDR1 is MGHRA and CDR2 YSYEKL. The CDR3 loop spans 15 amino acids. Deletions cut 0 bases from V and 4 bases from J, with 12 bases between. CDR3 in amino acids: CASSQDYGGGYGYTF. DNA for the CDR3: TGCGCCAGCAGCCAAGATTATGGGGGCGGCTATGGCTACACCTTC.

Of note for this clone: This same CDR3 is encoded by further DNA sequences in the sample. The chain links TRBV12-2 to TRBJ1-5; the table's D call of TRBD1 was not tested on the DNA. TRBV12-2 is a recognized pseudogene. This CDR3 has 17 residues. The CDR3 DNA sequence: TGTGCAAGTCGCTTAGCTTGGACAGATTATAGCAATCAGCCCCAGCATTTT. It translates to CASRLAWTDYSNQPQHF.

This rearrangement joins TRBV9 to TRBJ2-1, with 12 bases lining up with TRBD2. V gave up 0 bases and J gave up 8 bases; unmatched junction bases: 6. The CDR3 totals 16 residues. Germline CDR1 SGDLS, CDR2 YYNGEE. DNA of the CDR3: TGTGCCAGCAGCGTAGGTCAGACTAGCGGGGGCCATGAGCAGTTCTTC. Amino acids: CASSVGQTSGGHEQFF.

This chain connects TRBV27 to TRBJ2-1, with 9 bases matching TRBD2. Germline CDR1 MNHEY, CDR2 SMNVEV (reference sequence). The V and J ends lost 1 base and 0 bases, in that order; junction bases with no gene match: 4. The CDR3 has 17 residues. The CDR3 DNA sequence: TGTGCCAGCAGTTTATATGGCGGGGGGGCCTCCTACAATGAGCAGTTCTTC. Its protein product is CASSLYGGGASYNEQFF.

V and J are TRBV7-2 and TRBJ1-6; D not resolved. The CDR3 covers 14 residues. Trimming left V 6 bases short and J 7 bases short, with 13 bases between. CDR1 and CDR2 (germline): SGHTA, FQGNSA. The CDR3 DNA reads TGTGCCAGCAGGTTGGAGGGTTTGAATTCACCCCTCCACTTT. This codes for CASRLEGLNSPLHF.

The CDR3 protein is CASSLGGEGAFF. In nucleotides, the CDR3 is TGCGCCAGCAGCTTAGGAGGCGAGGGCGCTTTCTTT. The rearrangement links TRBV5-1 to TRBJ1-1; D unclear. Between the trimmed V and J ends, which lost 2 bases and 11 bases, there was a span of 13 bases. The CDR3 runs 12 residues. CDR1 SGHRS and CDR2 YFSETQ come from the germline V gene.

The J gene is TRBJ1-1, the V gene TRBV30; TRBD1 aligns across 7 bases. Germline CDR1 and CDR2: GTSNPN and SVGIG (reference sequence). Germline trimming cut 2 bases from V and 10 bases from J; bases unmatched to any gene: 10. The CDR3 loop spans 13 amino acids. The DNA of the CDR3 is TGTGCCTGGAGTCCGGGACAGCCCCCAGGAGCTTTCTTT. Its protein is CAWSPGQPPGAFF.

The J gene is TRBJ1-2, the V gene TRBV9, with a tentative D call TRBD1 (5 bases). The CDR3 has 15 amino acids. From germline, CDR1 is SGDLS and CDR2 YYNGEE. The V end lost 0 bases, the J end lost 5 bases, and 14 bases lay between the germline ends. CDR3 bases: TGTGCCAGCAGCGTAGAAGGCGACAGCGATTATGGCTACACCTTC. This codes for CASSVEGDSDYGYTF.